What follows are 17 T cell receptor beta chains derived from one specimen sequenced in a study of blood T cell repertoires in COVID-19. Sequenced by immunoSEQ multiplex PCR; TCRdb stores in-frame clones only, minus some. The sample contains 100,000 to 150,000 clones, roughly 88% of which appear only once. The sequenced material came from peripheral blood. The receptor source for this set is a man in his forties or fifties with acute or convalescent COVID-19.

The chain uses TRBV11-1 and TRBJ2-7; 7 nucleotides line up with TRBD2. The CDR3 is 15 amino acids. Germline V gives CDR1 SGHAT, CDR2 FQDESV (reference sequence). V gave up 1 base and J gave up 3 bases; unmatched junction bases: 6. As DNA, the CDR3 is TGTGCCAGCAGCTTAGAGCGGGGAGGGAACTACGAGCAGTACTTC. Amino acids: CASSLERGGNYEQYF.

The chain has TRBV9 and TRBJ1-3; no firm D call. Trimming cost V 4 bases and J 0 bases, with 11 bases left between them. Germline V CDR1 and CDR2: SGDLS, YYNGEE. The CDR3 has 15 amino acids. The DNA of the CDR3 is TGTGCCAGCAGCCCCGGGGAGATCTCTGGAAACACCATATATTTT. Protein sequence: CASSPGEISGNTIYF.

This chain joins TRBV6-6 and TRBJ2-2, with D perhaps TRBD2 (6 bases). The V end was cut by 8 bases, the J end by 7 bases, with 14 bases between. The CDR3 is 13 amino acids. Germline CDR1 is MNHNY and CDR2 is SVGAGI (reference sequence). In DNA form, the CDR3 reads TGTGCCAGCCCGGCGGGGTATGGCGGGGAGCTGTTTTTT. This translates into CASPAGYGGELFF.

The genes are TRBV2 and TRBJ2-1; 8 nucleotides align to TRBD2. This CDR3 region has 15 residues. Trimming removed 8 bases from V and 5 bases from J; junction bases left unmatched: 11. Looked up from germline, CDR1 is SNHLY and CDR2 is FYNNEI. Here the CDR3 reads CASRSGGTRHNEQFF. The CDR3 DNA is TGTGCCAGCCGATCGGGGGGGACCCGACACAATGAGCAGTTCTTC. Complete variable domain (other parts from reference TRBV2 and TRBJ2-1): EPEVTQTPSHQVTQMGQEVILRCVPISNHLYFYWYRQILGQKVEFLVSFYNNEISEKSEIFDDQFSVERPDGSNFTLKIRSTKLEDSAMYFCASRSGGTRHNEQFFGPGTRLTVL.

The rearrangement joins TRBV6-1 to TRBJ2-7, with 14 nucleotides matching TRBD2. The trim removed 4 bases at V and 4 bases at J, leaving 12 bases unmatched. The germline gives CDR1 MNHNS, CDR2 SASEGT. This CDR3 is built from 18 residues. Here the CDR3 DNA reads TGTGCCAGCAGTGCCCCGGGACTAGCGGGAGCGCTGGTGTACGAGCAGTACTTC. It specifies CASSAPGLAGALVYEQYF.

This rearrangement joins TRBV30 to TRBJ1-1, with D hard to call. The CDR3 runs to 13 residues. Per the germline V gene, CDR1 is GTSNPN and CDR2 is SVGIG (reference sequence). With 0 bases removed from V and 5 bases from J, the gap between germline ends came to 10 bases. The CDR3 sequence: CAWSVGGLTEAFF. The CDR3 nucleotides are TGTGCCTGGAGTGTCGGAGGGTTGACTGAAGCTTTCTTT. The variable domain in full, with the rest retrieved from reference TRBV30 and TRBJ1-1, is SQTIHQWPATLVQPVGSPLSLECTVEGTSNPNLYWYRQAAGRGLQLLFYSVGIGQISSEVPQNLSASRPQDRQFILSSKKLLLSDSGFYLCAWSVGGLTEAFFGQGTRLTVV.

The chain carries TRBV30 and TRBJ2-7; 11 nucleotides agree with TRBD2. Trimming took 2 bases from V and 2 from J; bases not matched to a gene: 11. CDR1 GTSNPN and CDR2 SVGIG come from the germline V gene (reference sequence). The length of the CDR3 is 17 residues. The DNA for the CDR3 is TGTGCCTGGAGTAGATCACTAGCGGGAGCGCGCACCTACGAGCAGTACTTC. It is translated as CAWSRSLAGARTYEQYF.

This chain joins TRBV6-5 and TRBJ2-7; TRBD1 agrees at 7 bases. After removal of 6 bases from V and 4 bases from J, the junction contained 6 bases not matched to a gene. Germline CDR1 and CDR2: MNHEY and SVGAGI. The CDR3 runs 13 residues. The CDR3 is CASSRDRVYEQYF. The CDR3 DNA reads as TGTGCCAGCAGCCGCGACAGGGTTTACGAGCAGTACTTC.

This clone was seen a few times. V usage is TRBV10-1 and J usage is TRBJ2-3; TRBD2 matches 8 bases. J gave up 3 bases and V 3 bases, and 8 bases lay outside the gene matches. Germline assignment: CDR1 WNHNN and CDR2 SYGVQD (reference sequence). This CDR3 has 16 amino acids. The CDR3 DNA follows: TGCGCCAGCAGTGATGACGCAGCGGGAGTGACAGATACGCAGTATTTT. Translation: CASSDDAAGVTDTQYF.

The chain combines TRBV5-1 with TRBJ2-1, with D perhaps matching TRBD1 (5 bases). V lost 0 bases, J lost 2 bases, and 12 bases lay in between. The CDR3 sequence is 16 residues long. Germline CDR1 SGHRS, CDR2 YFSETQ. The DNA for the CDR3 is TGCGCCAGCAGCTTGGGGGCAGGGATGACCTACAATGAGCAGTTCTTC. Amino acids: CASSLGAGMTYNEQFF.

The V gene is TRBV7-2, the J gene TRBJ2-1; TRBD2 aligns across 11 bases. Unmatched junction bases numbered 5, after V lost 5 bases and J lost 5 bases. This CDR3 spans 15 amino acids. The germline gives CDR1 SGHTA, CDR2 FQGNSA. This CDR3 reads CASSLSGRANNEQFF. The CDR3 bases are TGTGCCAGCAGCCTTAGCGGGAGGGCCAACAATGAGCAGTTCTTC.

This chain links TRBV29-1 with TRBJ1-3, with 7 bases aligning to TRBD1. CDR1 is SQVTM and CDR2 is ANQGSEA in the germline V gene. Trimming cost V 6 bases and J 3 bases; bases outside gene matches: 5. The CDR3 loop spans 13 amino acids. In DNA form, the CDR3 reads TGCAGCGTGGACACAGGGGTTGGAAACACCATATATTTT. Translating gives CSVDTGVGNTIYF.

This rearrangement joins TRBV11-2 to TRBJ2-3, with 8 nucleotides matching TRBD2. CDR1 and CDR2 from the germline V gene are SGHAT and FQNNGV. Unmatched junction bases numbered 5, after V lost 2 bases and J lost 1 base. This CDR3 region has 16 residues. CDR3 nucleotides: TGTGCCAGCAGCTTACGTCTTAGCGGGGGCACAGATACGCAGTATTTT. It yields the protein CASSLRLSGGTDTQYF.

This clone was found once. V and J are TRBV29-1 and TRBJ1-1; D may be TRBD1 (6 bases). CDR1 is SQVTM and CDR2 is ANQGSEA in the germline V gene. The CDR3 is 14 amino acids. The V end lost 8 bases, the J end lost 1 base, and 17 bases lay between the germline ends. The CDR3 loop is CSTGEGGGNTEAFF. In DNA, the CDR3 is TGCAGCACGGGAGAAGGGGGTGGGAACACTGAAGCTTTCTTT.

The V and J genes are TRBV5-4 and TRBJ2-1, with 9 bases aligning to TRBD2. Germline loops: CDR1 SGHNT, CDR2 YYREEE (reference sequence). The CDR3 covers 15 residues. V dropped 2 bases and J dropped 7; count of bases not matched to a gene: 7. CDR3 nucleotides: TGTGCCAGCAGCTTCCTGACTAGCGGAATGAATGAGCAGTTCTTC. Translating it yields CASSFLTSGMNEQFF.

The chain links TRBV19 to TRBJ1-4; D remains ambiguous. V lost 8 bases and J lost 4, with 11 bases in between. This CDR3 is 13 amino acids long. Per the germline V gene, CDR1 is LNHDA and CDR2 is SQIVND (reference sequence). The CDR3 DNA reads TGTGCCAGTGCCTGGGCCGGTAATGAAAAACTGTTTTTT. It specifies CASAWAGNEKLFF. Together with reference TRBV19 and TRBJ1-4, the CDR3 gives the full variable domain: DGGITQSPKYLFRKEGQNVTLSCEQNLNHDAMYWYRQDPGQGLRLIYYSQIVNDFQKGDIAEGYSVSREKKESFPLTVTSAQKNPTAFYLCASAWAGNEKLFFGSGTQLSVL.

This CDR3 is CASSVTIAGVETQYF. For the CDR3, the DNA is TGTGCCAGCAGTGTTACGATAGCGGGAGTAGAGACCCAGTACTTC. V and J are TRBV2 and TRBJ2-5, with 9 bases that match TRBD2. Per the germline V gene, CDR1 is SNHLY and CDR2 is FYNNEI. The CDR3 runs to 15 residues. With V trimmed by 4 bases and J by 4 bases, 7 bases remained unmatched.